This T cell receptor (beta chain) was sequenced during a study of post-analysis software for immune sequencing data. Across the whole study: Both relapsing-remitting and secondary progressive multiple sclerosis featured among the disease courses, as did progressive-relapsing multiple sclerosis.

This clonotype showed up just a few times. Its antigen is currently unknown. Unique molecular identifiers featured in each of the TCR beta cDNA libraries. A single record per CDR3 protein comes from TCRdb applying MiXCR to the PCR reads. The sample shows fewer than 900,000 distinct CDR3 sequences, about half of them seen only once. Study-wide results and limits: With F measure, samples from one preparation batch clustered together strongly. TRBV segments more frequent in patients than in controls numbered roughly 5 and included TRBV5-6, TRBV5-1 and TRBV20-1. Comparison with controls showed significantly lower normalized Chao1 diversity in multiple sclerosis patients.

Trimming cost V 1 base and J 7 bases, with 5 bases left between them. Germline-derived CDR1 and CDR2 are MGHRA and YSYEKL. The CDR3 consists of 12 residues. Sequenced input: blood. V and J are TRBV4-1 and TRBJ2-1; D is ambiguous. This TCR was recovered from a girl under 18 with multiple sclerosis. The chain's CDR3 is CASSQGNNEQFF. CDR3 bases: TGCGCCAGCAGCCAAGGGAATAATGAGCAGTTCTTC.